The 2 T cell receptor beta chains below were found in one sample sequenced in a study of blood T cell repertoires in COVID-19. The data were produced by immunoSEQ multiplex PCR, yet TCRdb's version contains in-frame clones alone and is incomplete. Seen here are more than 65,000 clones, around 89% observed once, and the top ten hold 7.5% to 9.5%. The sequencing input was peripheral blood. The receptors originated from a man in his fifties or sixties with acute or convalescent COVID-19.

The genes are TRBV2 and TRBJ2-5; tentatively, D is TRBD2 (6 bases). Trimming removed 7 bases from V and 1 base from J, with 13 bases in between. The CDR3 loop spans 14 amino acids. Germline values: CDR1 SNHLY, CDR2 FYNNEI. The CDR3 reads CASMLSGIQETQYF. CDR3 bases: TGTGCCAGCATGCTTAGCGGTATCCAAGAGACCCAGTACTTC.

V and J are TRBV18 and TRBJ1-5; 9 bases agree with TRBD1. This CDR3 spans 17 amino acids. Germline V lookup: CDR1 KGHSH, CDR2 LQKENI. J lost 9 bases, V lost 5 bases, and 17 bases had no gene match. The CDR3 DNA reads TGTGCCAGCTCATCTGGACAGGGGACGATAGCGGGGGCGCCCCAGCATTTT. Its protein product is CASSSGQGTIAGAPQHF.